This T cell receptor beta chain was documented in a study of T-cell reconstitution after alpha-beta-depleted transplantation in children. General study findings and limits: T-cell numbers and diversity one year post-transplant derived largely from freshly generated T cells. As was reported, about two months after transplant, alpha-beta T cells came from several hundred expanded graft clones. Surviving thymic progenitors and recipient T cells were the source of high TCRbeta diversity at day 60 in some patients.

CDR1 SGHDT and CDR2 YYEEEE come from the germline V gene. V shed 4 bases, J shed 3 bases, and the junction held 14 bases outside the gene matches. The length of the CDR3 is 17 residues. With respect to this clonotype: Its specificity is unknown.

This sample's TCRbeta library carried unique molecular identifier barcodes. Each CDR3 protein gets one entry after TCRdb re-called the PCR reads with MiXCR. This table holds about 1,000,000 distinct CDR3 sequences, about 31% found once. The sequence came from a boy in the first two years of life who had a stem cell transplant for SCID, so the T cells may come from the graft donor. The chain uses TRBV5-6 and TRBJ2-7, with 9 bases matching TRBD1. The input for sequencing was PBMCs, mostly from graft donor cells, taken 360 days after TCRalphabeta/CD19-depleted stem cell transplant. CDR3 sequence reads: CASSLLSGTGSIYEQYF. The CDR3 region has the DNA TGTGCCAGCAGCCTTCTTTCCGGGACAGGGAGCATCTACGAGCAGTACTTC.